This entry lists 7 T cell receptor beta chains sequenced from one sample in a study of beta chain features in type 1 diabetes. The study reverse transcribed the entire isolated RNA, so it sequenced expressed TCRB transcripts. Measured with immunoSEQ multiplex PCR; TCRdb has only the in-frame clones, and not every one. In the table there are 200,000 to 250,000 clones, around 26% of which are singletons. Sample: central memory CD4+ T cells from blood. The receptors were gathered from a man aged 25-45 years in good health.

The chain couples TRBV5-6 to TRBJ1-2; 7 bases are a match to TRBD1. CDR1 and CDR2 from the germline V gene are SGHDT and YYEEEE. The CDR3 spans 14 residues. V was pared by 4 bases and J by 5 bases, with 8 bases of the junction left unmatched. The CDR3, as DNA: TGTGCCAGCAGCAACGTGGGACAGACGTATGGCTACACCTTC. This sequence encodes CASSNVGQTYGYTF.

This clone was seen a few times. This rearrangement joins TRBV11-2 to TRBJ2-7; D might be TRBD2 (5 bases). Trimming took 4 bases from V and 0 from J, leaving 16 bases between them. Germline loops: CDR1 SGHAT, CDR2 FQNNGV. The CDR3 runs to 16 residues. The CDR3 DNA follows: TGTGCCAGCAGCTCCTGGAGCGGCCCTAGCTCCTACGAGCAGTACTTC. Translating it yields CASSSWSGPSSYEQYF.

This clone was counted a few times. V gene TRBV6-6 combines with J gene TRBJ2-6; D call uncertain. V was pared by 7 bases and J by 3 bases, with 10 bases between. Germline CDR1 and CDR2: MNHNY and SVGAGI (reference sequence). There are 14 residues in the CDR3. The CDR3 loop is CASTIMGGANVLTF. The CDR3 DNA is TGTGCCAGCACCATCATGGGTGGGGCCAACGTCCTGACTTTC.

This clone was seen many times. In nucleotides, the CDR3 is TGTGCCAGCATGTCAAGAGGGGGTAGCGGTGAGCAGTTCTTC. As protein: CASMSRGGSGEQFF. The chain joins TRBV2 to TRBJ2-1, with D tentatively TRBD1 or TRBD2 (6 bases each). Germline values: CDR1 SNHLY, CDR2 FYNNEI. Trimming cost V 7 bases and J 9 bases, with 19 bases left between them. The CDR3 covers 14 residues.

This chain uses TRBV29-1 with TRBJ1-1; the D is unclear. The germline V gene has CDR1 SQVTM and CDR2 ANQGSEA. This CDR3 is 14 amino acids long. V lost 5 bases and J 1 base, leaving 14 bases between the germline ends. For the CDR3, the DNA is TGCAGCGTTCCCACACCCCCCCAGAACACTGAAGCTTTCTTT. It encodes CSVPTPPQNTEAFF.

The chain joins TRBV9 to TRBJ1-2, with D uncertain. This CDR3 contains 16 residues. The V end lost 2 bases, the J end lost 2 bases, and 16 bases lay between the germline ends. Germline lookup yields CDR1 SGDLS and CDR2 YYNGEE. In DNA form, the CDR3 reads TGTGCCAGCAGCGTCCCTCCCTGGAGGGAAAACTATGGCTACACCTTC. This codes for CASSVPPWRENYGYTF.

The J gene is TRBJ1-2, the V gene TRBV19; the D gene is possibly TRBD1 (6 bases). This CDR3 is built from 13 residues. V lost 5 bases and J 3 bases, leaving 10 bases between the germline ends. Germline CDR1 LNHDA, CDR2 SQIVND (reference sequence). For the CDR3, the DNA is TGTGCCAGTAGTCCGGAGGGGGACTATGGCTACACCTTC. Protein: CASSPEGDYGYTF.